The clone carrying this T cell receptor beta chain has a single count. These data originate in a study of Ad26.COV2.S vaccination and SARS-CoV-2 variants. Profiling relied on immunoSEQ multiplex PCR, and the TCRdb table lists in-frame clones only, not all of them. The sample contains about 320,000 clones, just under 85% of which appear only once. Indicated treatment: roughly 20 received Ad26.COV2.S at low or high dose, single or two shots; roughly 5 received placebo; per-sample allocation not given. All samples were drawn on day 63, counting from the first vaccine or placebo injection. V was cut by 1 base and J by 2 bases, with 9 bases left in between. CDR1 and CDR2 (germline): SGHRS, YFSETQ. The CDR3 length is 14 residues.

The sequenced sample was peripheral blood, obtained in a trial of Ad26.COV2.S vaccine versus placebo. V and J are TRBV5-1 and TRBJ2-5; D gene uncertain. The TCR sequence derives from a person between 18 and 65 years old who received the Ad26.COV2.S COVID-19 vaccine or a placebo. The CDR3 is CASSLIGAQETQYF. The CDR3 bases are TGCGCCAGCAGCTTGATCGGAGCTCAAGAGACCCAGTACTTC.